Only one count was recorded for the clone carrying this TCR beta chain. V was pared by 6 bases and J by 8 bases, with 14 bases between. Per germline, CDR1 KGHSH and CDR2 LQKENI. This CDR3 comprises 13 residues. Generated by immunoSEQ multiplex PCR, the TCRdb table keeps only in-frame clones and is missing some. Of about 170,000 clones in the sample, around 82% were seen once. This sample is part of a study of blood T cell repertoires in COVID-19. Sequenced: peripheral blood. This receptor was obtained from a woman between 70 and 85 years old who had recovered from COVID-19. The chain is built from TRBV18 and TRBJ2-4, with a possible D match to TRBD1 (5 bases). DNA of the CDR3: TGTGCCAGCTCTCGTAGGGGTGAGGACATTCAGTACTTC. Translating gives CASSRRGEDIQYF.